A selection of T cell receptor beta chains follows, all from one sample in a study of T cell responses to AZD1222 COVID-19 vaccine. This table comes from immunoSEQ multiplex PCR, and its TCRdb copy is limited to in-frame clones, with some not included. Among tens of thousands of clones listed, about nine tenths were seen once. The specimen was peripheral blood, collected on day 0 of AZD1222 vaccination. These receptors were obtained from an adult in good health. Each CDR3 is given with its conserved first and last residue. Each record gives: J gene, clone size, D gene, CDR3 length, V gene, CDR3 DNA, CDR3 protein. The D gene is left open where the match is weak. Clone size is stated in some rows and not others, as once, few, many or a class when expanded.

J: TRBJ2-1
size: -
D: TRBD2
length: 16
V: TRBV28
DNA: TGTGCCAGCAGTTCACTGAGCGGGAGCTCCTACAATGAGCAGTTCTTC
CDR3: CASSSLSGSSYNEQFF

J: TRBJ1-1
size: -
D: -
length: 12
V: TRBV11-3
DNA: TGTGCCAGCAGCTTGGGACAAGGTGAAGCTTTCTTT
CDR3: CASSLGQGEAFF

J: TRBJ2-7
size: -
D: TRBD1
length: 16
V: TRBV27
DNA: TGTGCCAGCAGTCCCTCAAGGGACAGGGAATCCTACGAGCAGTACTTC
CDR3: CASSPSRDRESYEQYF

J: TRBJ2-5
size: -
D: TRBD1
length: 17
V: TRBV18
DNA: TGTGCCAGCTCACCAAGCTTTTATGGACAGGGGAGAGAGACCCAGTACTTC
CDR3: CASSPSFYGQGRETQYF

J: TRBJ2-5
size: -
D: TRBD1
length: 15
V: TRBV5-6
DNA: TGTGCCAGCAGCTCCGGGACAGTGGTAAGAGAGACCCAGTACTTC
CDR3: CASSSGTVVRETQYF

J: TRBJ2-1
size: -
D: -
length: 17
V: TRBV12-5
DNA: TGTGCTAGTGGTTCCGATCCGAAAAAACTGCCCTACAATGAGCAGTTCTTC
CDR3: CASGSDPKKLPYNEQFF

J: TRBJ1-4
size: -
D: -
length: 13
V: TRBV6-5
DNA: TGTGCCAGCAGGCGGCAGGGAGGTGAAAAACTGTTTTTT
CDR3: CASRRQGGEKLFF

J: TRBJ1-4
size: -
D: -
length: 13
V: TRBV19
DNA: TGTGCCAGTAGTATGATAACTAATGAAAAACTGTTTTTT
CDR3: CASSMITNEKLFF

J: TRBJ1-2
size: few
D: -
length: 15
V: TRBV6-5
DNA: TGTGCCAGCAGTTACGGCGTCGAACATAACTATGGCTACACCTTC
CDR3: CASSYGVEHNYGYTF

J: TRBJ2-5
size: -
D: TRBD2
length: 19
V: TRBV7-9
DNA: TGTGCCAGCAGCCCTGGACTACTAGCGGGAGAGGGGTACCAAGAGACCCAGTACTTC
CDR3: CASSPGLLAGEGYQETQYF

J: TRBJ1-4
size: -
D: -
length: 16
V: TRBV3-1/TRBV3-2
DNA: TGTGCCAGCAGCCAGAACTCCGTTGCGGGTGGGGTTAAACTGTTTTTT
CDR3: CASSQNSVAGGVKLFF

J: TRBJ2-2
size: -
D: -
length: 17
V: TRBV5-6
DNA: TGTGCCAGCAGCTTAGATATCGCAGGTCGTATCACCGGGGAGCTGTTTTTT
CDR3: CASSLDIAGRITGELFF

J: TRBJ2-5
size: -
D: -
length: 14
V: TRBV6-1
DNA: TGTGCCAGCAGTGAAGATCGAAACCAAGAGACCCAGTACTTC
CDR3: CASSEDRNQETQYF

J: TRBJ2-1
size: -
D: -
length: 20
V: TRBV7-8
DNA: TGTGCCAGCAGCCGAGCAATCCCGGGATTTTTTTCCGTTATCTACAATGAGCAGTTCTTC
CDR3: CASSRAIPGFFSVIYNEQFF

J: TRBJ2-1
size: -
D: TRBD2
length: 15
V: TRBV6-5
DNA: TGTGCCAGCAGCAGACTAGCGGGAGGGGGCAATGAGCAGTTCTTC
CDR3: CASSRLAGGGNEQFF

J: TRBJ2-5
size: -
D: TRBD2
length: 17
V: TRBV6-2/TRBV6-3
DNA: TGTGCCAGCAGTTCCCCCGCCCGGAGCGGGAGGTACGAGACCCAGTACTTC
CDR3: CASSSPARSGRYETQYF

J: TRBJ2-1
size: -
D: -
length: 16
V: TRBV27
DNA: TGTGCCAGCAGTTCCATTGGGCAGGCAAGGGGCGATGAGCAGTTCTTC
CDR3: CASSSIGQARGDEQFF

J: TRBJ2-4
size: -
D: -
length: 16
V: TRBV3-1/TRBV3-2
DNA: TGTGCCAGCAGCGACCCCGGACTCAGACTTAAAAACATTCAGTACTTC
CDR3: CASSDPGLRLKNIQYF

J: TRBJ2-3
size: -
D: -
length: 14
V: TRBV6-5
DNA: TGTGCCAGCAGTTATATGGACAGCACAGATACGCAGTATTTT
CDR3: CASSYMDSTDTQYF

J: TRBJ2-3
size: few
D: -
length: 15
V: TRBV5-8
DNA: TGTGCCAGCAGCTTGACAGGGGAGGTCACAGATACGCAGTATTTT
CDR3: CASSLTGEVTDTQYF

J: TRBJ2-2
size: -
D: TRBD2
length: 17
V: TRBV7-9
DNA: TGTGCCAGCAGCTTAGCGCGAGCGGGAGTAAACCCCGGGGAGCTGTTTTTT
CDR3: CASSLARAGVNPGELFF

J: TRBJ1-3
size: once
D: -
length: 13
V: TRBV19
DNA: TGTGCCAGTTTGCAGGGACCTGGAAACACCATATATTTT
CDR3: CASLQGPGNTIYF

J: TRBJ1-3
size: once
D: -
length: 16
V: TRBV30
DNA: TGTGCCTGGAGTGTAGCCAGGCGGATCTCTGGAAACACCATATATTTT
CDR3: CAWSVARRISGNTIYF

J: TRBJ1-1
size: -
D: -
length: 12
V: TRBV18
DNA: TGTGCCAGCTCACCCCGGGGGGACAAAGCTTTCTTT
CDR3: CASSPRGDKAFF

J: TRBJ1-1
size: -
D: -
length: 15
V: TRBV10-3
DNA: TGTGCCATCAGTGAGGAGAAGGGGGTGAACACTGAAGCTTTCTTT
CDR3: CAISEEKGVNTEAFF

J: TRBJ2-1
size: -
D: TRBD2
length: 16
V: TRBV24-1
DNA: TGTGCCACCATTCCGGGGGGGGTATTTAGTTGCAATGAGCAGTTCTTC
CDR3: CATIPGGVFSCNEQFF

J: TRBJ2-7
size: -
D: -
length: 15
V: TRBV6-5
DNA: TGTGCCAGCAGTCCCGCAGGGTTAAACTCCTACGAGCAGTACTTC
CDR3: CASSPAGLNSYEQYF

J: TRBJ2-7
size: -
D: TRBD1
length: 16
V: TRBV5-1
DNA: TGCGCCAGCAGCCCTTCTCTTCGGCAGGGGGAATACGAGCAGTACTTC
CDR3: CASSPSLRQGEYEQYF

J: TRBJ2-2
size: -
D: TRBD1
length: 15
V: TRBV2
DNA: TGTGCCAGCAGTACGACAGGGGTTGGTCCCGGGGAGCTGTTTTTT
CDR3: CASSTTGVGPGELFF

J: TRBJ2-1
size: -
D: TRBD1
length: 13
V: TRBV2
DNA: TGTGCCAGCCGACAGGGCTCCTACAATGAGCAGTTCTTC
CDR3: CASRQGSYNEQFF

J: TRBJ2-7
size: -
D: -
length: 13
V: TRBV5-6
DNA: TGTGCCAGTTACAGGGATCGCTCCTACGAGCAGTACTTC
CDR3: CASYRDRSYEQYF

J: TRBJ2-5
size: -
D: -
length: 12
V: TRBV12-3/TRBV12-4
DNA: TGTGCCAGCAGTTTAAGGCCAGAGACCCAGTACTTC
CDR3: CASSLRPETQYF

J: TRBJ1-4
size: -
D: -
length: 14
V: TRBV5-1
DNA: TGCGCCAGCAGCTTCGGGGGAACTAATGAAAAACTGTTTTTT
CDR3: CASSFGGTNEKLFF